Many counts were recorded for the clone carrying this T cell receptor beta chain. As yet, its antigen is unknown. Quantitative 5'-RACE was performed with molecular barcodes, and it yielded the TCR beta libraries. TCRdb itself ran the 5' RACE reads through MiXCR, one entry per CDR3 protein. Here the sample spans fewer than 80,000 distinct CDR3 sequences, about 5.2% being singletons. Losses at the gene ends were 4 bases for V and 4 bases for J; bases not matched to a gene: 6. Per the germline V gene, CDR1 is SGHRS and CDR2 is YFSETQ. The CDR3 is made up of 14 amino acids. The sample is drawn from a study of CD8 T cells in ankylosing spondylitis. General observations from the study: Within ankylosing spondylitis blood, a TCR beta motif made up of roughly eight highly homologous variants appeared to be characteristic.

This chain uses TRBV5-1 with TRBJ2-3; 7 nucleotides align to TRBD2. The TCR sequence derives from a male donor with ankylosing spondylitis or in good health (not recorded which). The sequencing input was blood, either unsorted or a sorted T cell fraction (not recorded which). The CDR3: CASSPTSVPDTQYF. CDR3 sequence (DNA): TGCGCCAGCAGCCCCACTAGCGTCCCAGATACGCAGTATTTT.